These T cell receptor beta chains were read from a single sample in a study of post-analysis software for immune sequencing data. TCRdb fed the PCR reads into MiXCR, producing one record per CDR3 protein. The sample lists about 430,000 distinct CDR3 sequences, approximately 37% occurring once. Sample: blood. These receptor sequences come from a girl aged 2 to 9 with multiple sclerosis. Each CDR3 is given with its conserved first and last residue. Each record gives: J gene, clone size, V gene, D gene, CDR3 DNA, CDR3 protein. The D gene is left open where the match is weak. For some rows the clone size is stated as once, few or many, or as a class when expanded; others skip it.

>TRBJ2-3|.|TRBV14|.
TGTGCCAGCAGCCAAGGGTTTGGAACTTTCTTCACAGATACGCAGTATTTT
CASSQGFGTFFTDTQYF
>TRBJ2-3|.|TRBV15|.
TGTGCCACCAGCAGAGAATCAGATACGCAGTATTTT
CATSRESDTQYF
>TRBJ1-1|.|TRBV5-1|.
TGCGCCAGCAGCTTGACTCAGAGGAACACTGAAGCTTTCTTT
CASSLTQRNTEAFF
>TRBJ1-1|.|TRBV28|TRBD1
TGTGCCAGCAGTTTTGGACAGGCCTCCGGCGACACTGAAGCTTTCTTT
CASSFGQASGDTEAFF
>TRBJ2-1|few|TRBV11-2|TRBD2
TGTGCCAGCAGCTTAGGCCCAACTAGCGGGGGGTTCGGGAATGAGCAGTTCTTC
CASSLGPTSGGFGNEQFF
>TRBJ1-5|few|TRBV7-2|.
TGTGCCAGCAGCTTGTGGACAGTCAATCAGCCCCAGCATTTT
CASSLWTVNQPQHF
>TRBJ2-5|.|TRBV29-1|.
TGCAGCGCTTATGTGGGAAGTAGGCAAGAGACCCAGTACTTC
CSAYVGSRQETQYF
>TRBJ1-4|.|TRBV20-1|.
TGCAGTGCTAGAGACAGGGTTAATGAAAAACTGTTTTTT
CSARDRVNEKLFF
>TRBJ2-1|.|TRBV5-1|.
TGCGCCAGCAGCGCGTCAGGGGCCTCCTACAATGAGCAGTTCTTC
CASSASGASYNEQFF
>TRBJ2-3|.|TRBV28|.
TGTGCCAGCAGTTCCCCGACCAGCACAGATACGCAGTATTTT
CASSSPTSTDTQYF
>TRBJ1-2|.|TRBV5-4|TRBD1
TGTGCCAGCGGGAGACAGGGGGCGGACTATGGCTACACCTTC
CASGRQGADYGYTF
>TRBJ1-1|few|TRBV3-1|.
TGTGCCAGCAGCCGCGCATCAGGGAACACTGAAGCTTTCTTT
CASSRASGNTEAFF
>TRBJ2-5|.|TRBV10-3|.
TGTGCCATCAGTGAATATGGACTTGAGCAGTACTTC
CAISEYGLEQYF
>TRBJ2-6|few|TRBV5-1|TRBD1
TGCGCCAGCAAGGGTGACAGGGGGTCCTCTGGGGCCAACGTCCTGACTTTC
CASKGDRGSSGANVLTF
>TRBJ2-3|.|TRBV10-2|.
TGCGCCAGCAGTGTCTGGCGGGGGCCCGACACAGATACGCAGTATTTT
CASSVWRGPDTDTQYF
>TRBJ1-5|.|TRBV5-6|TRBD1
TGTGCCAGCAGCTTGGCCAACAGGGGGGGAAATCAGCCCCAGCATTTT
CASSLANRGGNQPQHF
>TRBJ2-7|many|TRBV29-1|TRBD1
TGCAGCGCCTTAGGACAGGGGGCTAGGGAGCAGTACTTC
CSALGQGAREQYF
>TRBJ1-1|few|TRBV12-3/TRBV12-4|.
TGTGCCAGCAGTTTTGGGAACCCTCGGATTGAAGCTTTCTTT
CASSFGNPRIEAFF
>TRBJ2-3|.|TRBV27|.
TGTGCCAGCAGTTTCTTTCCTAGCGACCATACGCAGTATTTT
CASSFFPSDHTQYF
>TRBJ2-3|few|TRBV12-5|TRBD2
TGTGCTAGTGGTTCCTTTAGCGGGAGGAACACAGATACGCAGTATTTT
CASGSFSGRNTDTQYF
>TRBJ2-1|.|TRBV4-1|.
TGCGCCAGCAGCCAAGGGGTCAGTTGGGGCAATGAGCAGTTCTTC
CASSQGVSWGNEQFF
>TRBJ2-7|.|TRBV28|.
TGTGCCAGCAGTTTTCTGCACCCTAACCCCTACGAGCAGTACTTC
CASSFLHPNPYEQYF
>TRBJ2-3|once|TRBV27|.
TGTGCCAGCAGTTTTCTCCCCTGTGATACGCAGTATTTT
CASSFLPCDTQYF
>TRBJ2-7|.|TRBV3-1|TRBD1
TGTGCCAGCAGCCGCGTTGGGACAGGGGTCTACGAGCAGTACTTC
CASSRVGTGVYEQYF
>TRBJ2-7|.|TRBV6-6|TRBD1
TGTGCCACACGCTCCGGGACAGGGATCTCCTACGAGCAGTACTTC
CATRSGTGISYEQYF
>TRBJ1-2|.|TRBV5-1|.
TGCGCCAGCAGCTTGGCGCAGGGGAGAGGCTATGGCTACACCTTC
CASSLAQGRGYGYTF
>TRBJ2-6|.|TRBV7-9|.
TGTGCCAGCAGTTCGGTTGCGGGACGAAGCTCTGGGGCCAACGTCCTGACTTTC
CASSSVAGRSSGANVLTF
>TRBJ2-3|.|TRBV29-1|.
TGCAGCGTTGAATCCGTTAGCACAGATACGCAGTATTTT
CSVESVSTDTQYF
>TRBJ1-5|once|TRBV7-9|.
TGTGCCAGCAGCTTCGGTGCGCGGGAGGGCCAGCCCCAGCATTTT
CASSFGAREGQPQHF
>TRBJ1-2|.|TRBV5-1|TRBD1
TGCGCCAGCAGCCCGGACAGGGCGGGCGATGGCTACACCTTC
CASSPDRAGDGYTF
>TRBJ2-4|.|TRBV5-1|TRBD1
TGCGTCAGCAGCTTGACCTGGGACAGCAAAAACATTCAGTACTTC
CVSSLTWDSKNIQYF
>TRBJ1-2|few|TRBV5-4|.
TGTGCCAGCAGCGCCCCGCGGGATACATCGGGCTCCTATGGCTACACCTTC
CASSAPRDTSGSYGYTF
>TRBJ2-7|once|TRBV20-1|TRBD1
TGCAGTGCTAGTGGGGACAGGGGGCGATACGAGCAGTACTTC
CSASGDRGRYEQYF
>TRBJ2-7|few|TRBV11-2|TRBD1
TGTCCCAGCAGCAACGCGGACAGGGGGAGGTACGAGCAGTACTTC
CPSSNADRGRYEQYF
>TRBJ2-1|.|TRBV6-6|.
TGTGCCAGCAGTTACTTGGGACGGAACAATGAGCAGTTCTTC
CASSYLGRNNEQFF
>TRBJ2-7|.|TRBV7-9|TRBD1
TGTGCCAGCAGTCCAACCGGGACAGCTTTCTACGAGCAGTACTTC
CASSPTGTAFYEQYF
>TRBJ2-7|.|TRBV28|.
TGTGCCAGCAGACCCCCGGGCTACGAGCAGTACTTC
CASRPPGYEQYF
>TRBJ2-2|.|TRBV28|.
TGTGCCAGCAGTTTATGGCGGGCGAACACCGGGGAGCTGTTTTTT
CASSLWRANTGELFF
>TRBJ2-3|.|TRBV12-3/TRBV12-4|.
TGTGCCAGCGGTCCAGATACGCAGTATTTT
CASGPDTQYF
>TRBJ2-6|few|TRBV7-7|.
TGTGCCAGCAGCCCACGAGGGGGGGCCAACGTCCTGACTTTC
CASSPRGGANVLTF
>TRBJ2-3|.|TRBV29-1|TRBD2
TGCAGCGTTTCCCGGACTAGCGGGGAAGATACGCAGTATTTT
CSVSRTSGEDTQYF
>TRBJ1-2|.|TRBV7-2|.
TGTGCCAGCAGCTTATCAGGGCAAGGTGGCTACACCTTC
CASSLSGQGGYTF
>TRBJ2-1|.|TRBV24-1|.
TGTGCCACCAGAAATAGCGGATCCTACAATGAGCAGTTCTTC
CATRNSGSYNEQFF
>TRBJ1-2|few|TRBV7-3|TRBD1
TGTGCCAGCAGCTTATTTGGGCCCGGACAGGGGGCACATGGCTACACCTTC
CASSLFGPGQGAHGYTF
>TRBJ2-1|.|TRBV14|.
TGTGCCAGCAGCCCCCGGGATCTCACCATCGGTGAGCAGTTCTTC
CASSPRDLTIGEQFF
>TRBJ1-5|.|TRBV7-9|.
TGTGCCAGCACCCCAGTGAATCAGCCCCAGCATTTT
CASTPVNQPQHF
>TRBJ2-7|few|TRBV20-1|.
TGCAGTGCTAGAGATCCTGGGGCAGGCCCCGAGCAGTACTTC
CSARDPGAGPEQYF
>TRBJ1-5|few|TRBV4-1|TRBD1
TGCGCCAGCAGCCTTTATTGGGGCCCAAGACAGGGAGGAGGCAATCAGCCCCAGCATTTT
CASSLYWGPRQGGGNQPQHF
>TRBJ1-4|few|TRBV29-1|.
TGCAGCGTTGAAGGCGATACGGAAGAACTGTTTTTT
CSVEGDTEELFF
>TRBJ1-1|.|TRBV2|TRBD1
TGTGCCAGCAGTGAGCAGGGGACAGCCAACACTGAGGCTTTCTTT
CASSEQGTANTEAFF
>TRBJ1-2|.|TRBV27|TRBD1
TGTGCCAGCAGTCCGGACAGGAGCGACTATGGCTACACCTTC
CASSPDRSDYGYTF
>TRBJ2-5|few|TRBV7-2|.
TGTGCCAGCAGCTTAGGGTTAAGGGGCTTAGAGACCCAGTACTTC
CASSLGLRGLETQYF
>TRBJ1-1|.|TRBV5-5|.
TGTGCCAGCAGCTTCGGGTGGCAGGAAGAGGCTTTCTTT
CASSFGWQEEAFF
>TRBJ1-2|.|TRBV12-3/TRBV12-4|TRBD1
TGTGCCAGTAGTTCGGGACAGGGGCTAAACTATGGCTACACCTTC
CASSSGQGLNYGYTF
>TRBJ1-6|.|TRBV20-1|.
TGCAGTGCTAGATCAACAGGGAGGGATAATTCACCCCTCCACTTT
CSARSTGRDNSPLHF
>TRBJ2-5|.|TRBV20-1|.
TGCAGTGCCGTCAGGGGTCGAGAGACCCAGTACTTC
CSAVRGRETQYF
>TRBJ1-2|few|TRBV6-5|TRBD1
TGTGCCAGCAGTCCGGGACAGGGGGTTGGAGGCTACACCTTC
CASSPGQGVGGYTF